This T cell receptor (beta chain) derives from a study of cytomegalovirus exposure and HLA in healthy donors. Study-level points and caveats: In a later analysis, first-cohort TCR clusters were found to tend to co-occur in the 130 or so validation repertoires. Researchers catalogued approximately 170 TCR beta chains as cytomegalovirus-associated. Most TCRs appeared rarely, but some public TCRs recurred in many donors.

The method was immunoSEQ multiplex PCR; TCRdb's version includes in-frame clones alone and lacks a portion of them. Of 45,000 to 65,000 clones listed, roughly 93% are singletons. V was trimmed by 5 bases and J by 2 bases, leaving 7 bases between them. CDR3 length: 13 residues. Germline CDR1 reads MNHEY; CDR2 reads SVGAGI. With respect to this clone: The antigen is unknown.

This clonotype originated in a woman aged 18 to 35 in good health and CMV-seropositive. Sequencing was carried out using PBMCs. J is TRBJ1-5 and V is TRBV6-5; D is undetermined. CDR3 residues: CASSPIGNQPQHF. Written as DNA, the CDR3 is TGTGCCAGCAGTCCTATTGGCAATCAGCCCCAGCATTTT.